This T cell receptor beta chain was observed in a study of cytomegalovirus exposure and HLA in healthy donors. The count of this clone is one. This CDR3 is built from 15 residues. Germline values: CDR1 MNHEY, CDR2 SVGAGI. The trim removed 10 bases at V and 5 bases at J, leaving 17 bases unmatched. Primers for the PCR totalled 60 Vbeta and 13 Jbeta. Sequencing was performed with immunoSEQ multiplex PCR; in TCRdb, only in-frame clones are kept and a portion is missing. Of 100,000 to 150,000 clones in the sample, 80% were seen once. V gene TRBV6-5 combines with J gene TRBJ2-7; 7 nucleotides line up with TRBD1. Sequences were obtained from PBMCs. This receptor was taken from a man aged 25 to 40 in good health and CMV-seropositive. CDR3 sequence reads: CATAGAGTAYNEQYF. DNA for the CDR3: TGTGCCACGGCGGGTGCCGGGACAGCTTACAACGAGCAGTACTTC.